This T cell receptor (beta chain) was sequenced during a study of T cells after yellow fever vaccination. The CDR3 sequence is 12 residues long. Germline lookup yields CDR1 LGHDT and CDR2 YNNKEL (reference sequence). The germline V and J ends were trimmed by 2 bases and 5 bases, with 7 bases remaining between them. A universal primer site and UMIs were added as TCR cDNA was made by 5'RACE template switching. Using its own MiXCR run on the 5' RACE reads, TCRdb lists one record per CDR3 protein. The sample consists of more than 65,000 distinct CDR3 sequences, 10% to 15% of them appearing once. In its sample, this clonotype was seen a few times.

This sequence joins TRBV3-1 and TRBJ2-7; D gene uncertain. The clonotype comes from a man aged 18-30 years who received the YFV17D yellow fever vaccine. Source: CD8+ T cells not binding an NS4B(214-222) dextramer, sorted from PBMCs, taken less than 25 days after the first yellow fever vaccination. CDR3 in amino acids: CASSQLRDEQYF. The CDR3 nucleotides read TGTGCCAGCAGCCAACTCCGGGACGAGCAGTACTTC.